This TCR beta chain was identified during a study of blood T cell repertoires in COVID-19. Study-level background: Samples representing acute and convalescent COVID-19 were sourced from the United States, Italy and Spain. T cells, B-cell-depleted T cells, or PBMCs supplied cDNA or gDNA.

CDR1 is LNHDA and CDR2 is SQIVND in the germline V gene (reference sequence). The CDR3 is 14 amino acids. The ends were cut back, 1 base at V and 1 base at J, with 7 bases in the middle. Original processing notes: Researchers report that nucleated cell counts were estimated from reference gene primer amplification. Measured with immunoSEQ multiplex PCR; TCRdb has only the in-frame clones, and not every one. From that table come the V and J calls and clone size; the DNA was used to work out D and trimming. Among approximately 290,000 clones listed, around 85% were seen once. Seattle's cohort entered during active infection and was followed longitudinally.

The sequence came from a human donor with COVID-19, enrolled during active disease. The donor label of this sample is uncertain. The sequenced material came from peripheral blood. The gene calls are TRBV19 and TRBJ1-1; D is uncertain. CDR3 loop: CASSIARANTEAFF. The DNA of the CDR3 is TGTGCCAGTAGTATAGCTCGAGCGAACACTGAAGCTTTCTTT.